This T cell receptor (beta chain) derives from a study of vaccination and CD4 T cells after COVID-19 (dated by TCRdb to 2022 to 2024). About the investigation overall: Every convalescent patient had a positive nasal swab PCR test for SARS-CoV-2, with mild disease in about 9 patients and severe disease in one. Six males and four females were included in the convalescent cohort, with two Hispanic individuals, seven Caucasians, two Asians and one multiracial person represented. Two doses of either the Pfizer-BioNTech BNT162b2 vaccine (n=8) or the Moderna mRNA-1273 vaccine (n=2) were administered to participants. Post-COVID blood samples were collected from convalescent patients a median of around 100 days after diagnosis, with a range of about 30 to 161 days. Post-vaccine blood samples were taken a median of approximately 76 days after the second vaccine dose, with a range of about 12 to 250 days. Culture stimuli were overlapping spike peptide pools from SARS-CoV-2 and from the common cold coronaviruses HCoV-NL63, HCoV-OC43 and HCoV-229E. In control cultures, a CEFX viral epitope pool was used as positive control, an HIV-1 Nef peptide pool was used as negative control, or no peptide was added. In ten to eleven COVID-19 convalescent patients and a few infection-naive healthy vaccine recipients, the spike-specific CD4+ TCR repertoire before mRNA vaccination was compared with the repertoire after mRNA vaccination.

The library was generated by PCR. DNA from cultured CD4+ T cells was subjected to TCR sequencing with the Oncomine TCR Beta short-read assay at the Johns Hopkins FTIC core. Genomic DNA was extracted from the cultured CD4+ T cells with the QIAamp micro DNA kit. Oncomine TCR Beta libraries from cultured CD4+ T cells were pooled with unique dual indexes and sequenced on an Illumina iSeq 100. As for the original processing: Non-productive sequences were removed, and CDR3s not starting with C, not ending with F or W, or shorter than 7 amino acids were discarded. Antigen-specific clonotypes were identified with the MANAFEST web application by comparing peptide-stimulated wells with reference and other culture wells. To be called positive, a clone needed an FDR below 0.05, an odds ratio above 5, and a productive frequency above 0.1% in at least two of three replicate wells. A clonotype was classed as cross-reactive if the clonotype showed significant expansion both in SARS-CoV-2 spike wells and in at least one common cold coronavirus spike condition. Similarity between CDR3 sequences was evaluated in R version 3.6.1 using Levenshtein distances (stringdist) and unrooted phylogenetic trees (ape). TCRdb handled the public reads itself, with Q25 trimming in fastp and clone calling in MiXCR, and kept productive beta chains. Rows are combined by CDR3 protein, so each entry shows the most common genes and DNA. None of the V and J calls come from the authors' own analysis; TCRdb made them. This sample lists roughly 24,000 distinct CDR3 sequences; roughly 40% were detected once. The biggest ten clones account for approximately 10% of the sample.

From the cysteine through the phenylalanine, the CDR3 covers 16 amino acids. Just CDR3 DNA is preserved here, 48 bases in frame from base 1. Per the germline V gene, KGHSH is the CDR1 and LQKENI is the CDR2. The trim is 3 bases for V and 6 bases for J, with a gap of 18 bases between the germline ends. On this clonotype: The specificity of this receptor is unknown. There are no base qualities to consult, and no much larger clone falls within one base.

Explained via the paper, the treatment or condition label denotes: approximately 11-day PBMC culture with coronavirus spike peptide pools or control peptides (ViraFEST assay). The ViraFEST assay, used in the study, expanded antigen-specific T cells with peptide pools and then identified the expanded clonotypes through TCR sequencing. Positive SARS-CoV-2 PCR tests in the convalescent patients dated from March to December 2020, before Alpha, Beta and Delta variants emerged in the United States. Fewer than 2.5 million PBMCs per well were cultured in IMDM with roughly 5% human AB serum and roughly 9.3 IU/ml IL-2, plus 10 ug/ml peptide pools. Half of the culture medium was replaced with fresh IL-2-containing medium on days 3 and 7. CD4+ T cells were isolated after roughly nine days of culture through negative selection using the EasySep CD4+ T cell isolation kit. Ficoll-Paque Plus gradient centrifugation was used to isolate PBMCs from whole blood, and the isolated PBMCs were then either used fresh or cryopreserved at -140C. Culture conditions were generally each tested in triplicate wells.

General study outcomes and caveats: Nearly all vaccine-specific clones in convalescent patients (304 of 307) were mono-reactive for SARS-CoV-2 spike rather than cross-reactive with common cold coronaviruses. An increase in the median number of SARS-CoV-2-reactive clonotypes from approximately 23 after infection to 35 to 40 after vaccination was observed, but the change was not found to be significant. The study included relatively few convalescent patients and did not analyze early timepoints after natural infection. In convalescent patients, a median 86.3% of post-vaccine SARS-CoV-2-reactive clones were detected only after vaccination, and vaccine-specific priming was suggested by this finding.

The TCR comes from a human donor who had recovered from COVID-19. Sequenced material: CD4+ T cells from blood, cultured in vitro. The chain is encoded by TRBV18 joined to TRBJ1-5; the D gene is possibly TRBD1, with 6 bases matching. The encoded CDR3 is CASSPTGAGVGQPQHF. The nucleotide sequence is TGTGCCAGCTCACCCACGGGGGCAGGGGTCGGTCAGCCCCAGCATTTT.